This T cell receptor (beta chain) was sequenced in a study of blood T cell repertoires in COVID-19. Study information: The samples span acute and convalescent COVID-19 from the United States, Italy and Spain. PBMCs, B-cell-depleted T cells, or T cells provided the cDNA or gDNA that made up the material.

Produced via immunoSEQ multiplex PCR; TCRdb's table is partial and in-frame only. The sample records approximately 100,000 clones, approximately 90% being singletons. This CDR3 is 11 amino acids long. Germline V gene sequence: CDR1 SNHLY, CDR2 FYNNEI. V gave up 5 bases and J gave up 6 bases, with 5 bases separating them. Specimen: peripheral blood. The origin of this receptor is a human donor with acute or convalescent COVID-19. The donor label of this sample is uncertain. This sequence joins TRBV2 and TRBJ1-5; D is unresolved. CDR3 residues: CASSLSQPQHF. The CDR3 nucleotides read TGTGCCAGCAGTCTCAGTCAGCCCCAGCATTTT.